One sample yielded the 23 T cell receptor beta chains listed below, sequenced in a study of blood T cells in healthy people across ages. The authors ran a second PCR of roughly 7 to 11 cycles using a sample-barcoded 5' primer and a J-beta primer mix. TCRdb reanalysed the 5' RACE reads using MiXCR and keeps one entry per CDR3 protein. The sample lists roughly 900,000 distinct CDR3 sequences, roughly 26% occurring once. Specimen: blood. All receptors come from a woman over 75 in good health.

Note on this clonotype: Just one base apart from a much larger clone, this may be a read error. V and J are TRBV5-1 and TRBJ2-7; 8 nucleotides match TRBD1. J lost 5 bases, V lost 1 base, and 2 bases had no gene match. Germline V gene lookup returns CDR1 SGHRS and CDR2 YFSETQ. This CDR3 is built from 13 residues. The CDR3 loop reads CASSLYRGDEQYF. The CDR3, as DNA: TGCGCCAGCAGCTTGTACAGGGGGGACGAGCAGTACTTC.

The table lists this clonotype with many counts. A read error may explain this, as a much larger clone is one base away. The DNA for the CDR3 is TGCGCCAGCAGCCCTGAGGGGAGCTCCTACGAGCAGTACTTC. Translating gives CASSPEGSSYEQYF. The chain joins TRBV5-1 to TRBJ2-7; D may correspond to TRBD1 or TRBD2 (5 bases each). The CDR3 is 14 residues long. Trimming removed 4 bases at V and 0 bases at J, with 11 bases between. Germline V gene sequence: CDR1 SGHRS, CDR2 YFSETQ.

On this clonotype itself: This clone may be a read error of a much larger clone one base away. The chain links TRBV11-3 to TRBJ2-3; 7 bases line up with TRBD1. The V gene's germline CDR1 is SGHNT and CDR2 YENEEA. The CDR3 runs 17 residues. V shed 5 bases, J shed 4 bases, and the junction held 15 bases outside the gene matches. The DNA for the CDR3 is TGTGCCAGCAGCACGAGACAGGGCGTGAGCGGCGCAGATACGCAGTATTTT. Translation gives CASSTRQGVSGADTQYF.

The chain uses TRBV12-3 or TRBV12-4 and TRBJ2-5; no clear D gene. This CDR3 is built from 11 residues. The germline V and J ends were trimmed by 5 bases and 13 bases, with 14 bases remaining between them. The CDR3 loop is CASSLFYEWYF. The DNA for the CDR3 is TGTGCCAGCAGTCTCTTCTACGAGTGGTACTTC.

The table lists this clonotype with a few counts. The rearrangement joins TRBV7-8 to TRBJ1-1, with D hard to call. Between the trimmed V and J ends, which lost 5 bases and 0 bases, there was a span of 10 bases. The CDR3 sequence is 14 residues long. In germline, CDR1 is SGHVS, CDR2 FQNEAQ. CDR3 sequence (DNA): TGTGCCAGCAGCCCCGCCAGACTGAACACTGAAGCTTTCTTT. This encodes CASSPARLNTEAFF.

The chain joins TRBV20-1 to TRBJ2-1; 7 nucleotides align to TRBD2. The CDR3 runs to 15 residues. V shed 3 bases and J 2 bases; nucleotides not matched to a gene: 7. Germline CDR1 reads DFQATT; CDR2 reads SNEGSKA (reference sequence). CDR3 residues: CSASDGGRAYNEQFF. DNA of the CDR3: TGCAGTGCTAGTGACGGCGGGAGAGCCTACAATGAGCAGTTCTTC.

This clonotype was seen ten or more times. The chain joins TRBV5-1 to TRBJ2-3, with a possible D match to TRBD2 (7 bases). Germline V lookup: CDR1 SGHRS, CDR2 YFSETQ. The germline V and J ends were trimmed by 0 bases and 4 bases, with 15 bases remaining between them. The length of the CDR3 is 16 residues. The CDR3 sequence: CASSLVVGGGPDTQYF. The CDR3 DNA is TGCGCCAGCAGCTTGGTGGTTGGCGGGGGCCCAGATACGCAGTATTTT.

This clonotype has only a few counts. The CDR3 loop is CASSPPDRAVPGELFF. DNA of the CDR3: TGTGCCAGCAGTCCCCCGGACAGGGCGGTACCCGGGGAGCTGTTTTTT. The rearrangement links TRBV12-3 or TRBV12-4 to TRBJ2-2, with TRBD1 matching 8 bases. CDR3 length: 16 residues. The V segment lost 5 bases and the J segment 6 bases; nucleotides outside the gene matches: 11.

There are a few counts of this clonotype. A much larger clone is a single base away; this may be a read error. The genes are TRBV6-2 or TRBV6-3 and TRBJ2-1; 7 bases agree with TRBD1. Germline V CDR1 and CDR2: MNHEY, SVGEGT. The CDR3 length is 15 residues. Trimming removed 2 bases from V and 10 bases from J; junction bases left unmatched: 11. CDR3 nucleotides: TGTGCCAGCAGTTACCCGAGGGGGCGGCCGTCGGAGCAGTTCTTC. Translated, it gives CASSYPRGRPSEQFF.

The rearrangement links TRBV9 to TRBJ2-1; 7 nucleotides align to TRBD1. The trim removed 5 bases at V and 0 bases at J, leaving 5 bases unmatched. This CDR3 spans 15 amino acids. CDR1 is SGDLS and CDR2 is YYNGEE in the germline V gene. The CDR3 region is CASSPGGTSYNEQFF. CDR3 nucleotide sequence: TGTGCCAGCAGTCCAGGGGGTACCTCCTACAATGAGCAGTTCTTC. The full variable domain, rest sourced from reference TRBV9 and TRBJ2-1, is DSGVTQTPKHLITATGQRVTLRCSPRSGDLSVYWYQQSLDQGLQFLIQYYNGEERAKGNILERFSAQQFPDLHSELNLSSLELGDSALYFCASSPGGTSYNEQFFGPGTRLTVL.

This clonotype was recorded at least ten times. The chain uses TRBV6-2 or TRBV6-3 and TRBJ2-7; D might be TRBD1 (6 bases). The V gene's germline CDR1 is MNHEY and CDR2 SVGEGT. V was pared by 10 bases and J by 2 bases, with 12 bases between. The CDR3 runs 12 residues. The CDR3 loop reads CATQGQTYEQYF. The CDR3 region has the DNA TGTGCCACCCAGGGGCAAACCTACGAGCAGTACTTC.

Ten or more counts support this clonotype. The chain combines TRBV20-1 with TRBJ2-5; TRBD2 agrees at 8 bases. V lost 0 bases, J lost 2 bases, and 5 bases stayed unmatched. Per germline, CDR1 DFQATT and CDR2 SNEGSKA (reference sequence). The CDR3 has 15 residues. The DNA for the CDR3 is TGCAGTGCTAGAGATCCGGCGGGGGGACAAGAGACCCAGTACTTC. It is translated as CSARDPAGGQETQYF.

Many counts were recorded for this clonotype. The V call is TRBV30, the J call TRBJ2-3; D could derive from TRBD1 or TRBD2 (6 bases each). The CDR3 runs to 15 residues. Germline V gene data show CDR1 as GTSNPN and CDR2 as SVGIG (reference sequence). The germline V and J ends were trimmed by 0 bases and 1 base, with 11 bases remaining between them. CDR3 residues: CAWSVGGFRTDTQYF. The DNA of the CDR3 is TGTGCCTGGAGTGTAGGGGGGTTCCGCACAGATACGCAGTATTTT.

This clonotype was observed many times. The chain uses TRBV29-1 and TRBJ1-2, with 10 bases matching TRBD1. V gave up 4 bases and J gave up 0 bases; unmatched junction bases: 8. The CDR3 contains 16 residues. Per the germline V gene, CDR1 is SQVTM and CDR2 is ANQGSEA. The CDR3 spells CSVVGTGVIANYGYTF. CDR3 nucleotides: TGCAGCGTTGTGGGGACAGGGGTAATAGCTAACTATGGCTACACCTTC.

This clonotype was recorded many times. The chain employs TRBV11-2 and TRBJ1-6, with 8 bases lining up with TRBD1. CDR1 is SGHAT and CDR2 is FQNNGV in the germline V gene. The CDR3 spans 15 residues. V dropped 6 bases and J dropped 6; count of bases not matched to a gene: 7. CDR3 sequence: CASRSDRGSNSPLHF. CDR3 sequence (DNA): TGTGCCAGCAGGTCAGACAGGGGAAGTAATTCACCCCTCCACTTT.

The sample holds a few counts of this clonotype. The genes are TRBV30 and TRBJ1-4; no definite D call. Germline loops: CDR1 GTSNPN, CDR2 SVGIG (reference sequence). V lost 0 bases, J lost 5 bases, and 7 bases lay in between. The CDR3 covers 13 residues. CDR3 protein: CAWSVQINEKLFF. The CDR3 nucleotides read TGTGCCTGGAGTGTTCAGATAAATGAAAAACTGTTTTTT.

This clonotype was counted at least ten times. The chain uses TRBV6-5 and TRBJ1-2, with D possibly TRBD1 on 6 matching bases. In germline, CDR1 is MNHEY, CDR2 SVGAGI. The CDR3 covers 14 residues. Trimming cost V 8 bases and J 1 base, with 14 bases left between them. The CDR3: CASSMGRGNYGYTF. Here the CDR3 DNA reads TGTGCCAGCTCAATGGGCAGGGGTAACTATGGCTACACCTTC.

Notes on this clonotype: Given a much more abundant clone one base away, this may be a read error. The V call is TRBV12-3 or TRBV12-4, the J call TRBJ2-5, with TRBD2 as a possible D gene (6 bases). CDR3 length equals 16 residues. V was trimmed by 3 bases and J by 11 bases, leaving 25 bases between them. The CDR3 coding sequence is TGTGCCAGCAGTTTTTTCACCACCCGTGCCGGGGGTGAGCAGTACTTC. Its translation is CASSFFTTRAGGEQYF.

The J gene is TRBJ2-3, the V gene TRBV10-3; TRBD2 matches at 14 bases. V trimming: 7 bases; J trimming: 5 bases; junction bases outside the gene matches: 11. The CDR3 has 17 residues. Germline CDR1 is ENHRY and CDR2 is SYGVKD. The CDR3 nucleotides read TGTGCCATCACCGAACCGGGACTAGCGGGAGTCGGAGATACGCAGTATTTT. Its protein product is CAITEPGLAGVGDTQYF.

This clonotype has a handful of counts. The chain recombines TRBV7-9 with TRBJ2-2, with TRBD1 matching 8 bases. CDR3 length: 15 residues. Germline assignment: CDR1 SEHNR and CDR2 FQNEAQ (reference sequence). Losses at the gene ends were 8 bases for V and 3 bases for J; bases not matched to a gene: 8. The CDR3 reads CASQRAGGDTGELFF. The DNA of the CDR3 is TGTGCCAGCCAGCGGGCAGGGGGCGACACCGGGGAGCTGTTTTTT. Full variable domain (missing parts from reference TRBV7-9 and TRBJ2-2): DTGVSQNPRHKITKRGQNVTFRCDPISEHNRLYWYRQTLGQGPEFLTYFQNEAQLEKSRLLSDRFSAERPKGSFSTLEIQRTEQGDSAMYLCASQRAGGDTGELFFGEGSRLTVL.

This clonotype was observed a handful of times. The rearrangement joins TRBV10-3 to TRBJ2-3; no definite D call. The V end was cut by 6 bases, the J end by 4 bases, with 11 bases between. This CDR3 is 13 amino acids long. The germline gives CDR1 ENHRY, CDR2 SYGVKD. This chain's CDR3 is CAIRWAEADTQYF. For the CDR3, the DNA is TGTGCCATCAGGTGGGCTGAGGCAGATACGCAGTATTTT.

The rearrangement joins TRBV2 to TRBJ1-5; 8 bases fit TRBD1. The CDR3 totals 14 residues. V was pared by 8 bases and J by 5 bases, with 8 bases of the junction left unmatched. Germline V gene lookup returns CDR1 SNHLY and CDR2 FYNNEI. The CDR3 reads CASLGQGRDQPQHF. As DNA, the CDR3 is TGTGCCAGCCTAGGACAGGGTCGCGATCAGCCCCAGCATTTT.

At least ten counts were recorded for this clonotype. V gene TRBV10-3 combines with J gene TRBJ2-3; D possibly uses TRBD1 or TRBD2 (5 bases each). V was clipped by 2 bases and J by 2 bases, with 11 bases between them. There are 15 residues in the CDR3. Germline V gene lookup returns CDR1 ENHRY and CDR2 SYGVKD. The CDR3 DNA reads TGTGCCATCAGTGAGCCGGGACCTCCCACAGATACGCAGTATTTT. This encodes CAISEPGPPTDTQYF.